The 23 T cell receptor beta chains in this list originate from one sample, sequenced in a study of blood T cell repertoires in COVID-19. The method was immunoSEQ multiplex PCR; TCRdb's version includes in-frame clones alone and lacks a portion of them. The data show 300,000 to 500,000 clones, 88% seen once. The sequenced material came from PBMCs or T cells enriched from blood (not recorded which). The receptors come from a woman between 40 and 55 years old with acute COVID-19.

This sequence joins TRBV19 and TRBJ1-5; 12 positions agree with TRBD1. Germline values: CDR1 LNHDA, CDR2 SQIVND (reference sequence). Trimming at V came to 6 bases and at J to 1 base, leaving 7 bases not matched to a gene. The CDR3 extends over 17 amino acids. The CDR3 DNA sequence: TGTGCCAGTAGAGCCGGGACAGGGGGCTGGAGCAATCAGCCCCAGCATTTT. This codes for CASRAGTGGWSNQPQHF.

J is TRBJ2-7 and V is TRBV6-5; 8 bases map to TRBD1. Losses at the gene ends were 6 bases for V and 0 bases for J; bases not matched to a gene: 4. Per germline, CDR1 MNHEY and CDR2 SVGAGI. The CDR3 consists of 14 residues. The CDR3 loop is CASRPGTGSYEQYF. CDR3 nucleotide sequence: TGTGCCAGCAGGCCCGGGACAGGCTCCTACGAGCAGTACTTC.

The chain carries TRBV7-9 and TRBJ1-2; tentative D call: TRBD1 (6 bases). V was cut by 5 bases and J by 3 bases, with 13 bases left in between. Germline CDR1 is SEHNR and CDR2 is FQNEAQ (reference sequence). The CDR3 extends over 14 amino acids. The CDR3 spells CASSGWTEDYGYTF. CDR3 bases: TGTGCCAGCAGCGGGTGGACAGAGGACTATGGCTACACCTTC.

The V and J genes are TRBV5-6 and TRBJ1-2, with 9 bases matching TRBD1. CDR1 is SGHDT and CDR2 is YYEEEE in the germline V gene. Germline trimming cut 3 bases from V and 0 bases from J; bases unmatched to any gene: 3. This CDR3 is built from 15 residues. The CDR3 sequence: CASSWGTGTNYGYTF. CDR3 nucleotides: TGTGCCAGCAGCTGGGGGACAGGGACTAACTATGGCTACACCTTC.

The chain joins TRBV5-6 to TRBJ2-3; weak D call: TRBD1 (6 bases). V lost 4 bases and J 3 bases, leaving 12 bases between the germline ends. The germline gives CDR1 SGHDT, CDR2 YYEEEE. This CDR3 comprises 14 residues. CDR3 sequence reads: CASSRQAGTDTQYF. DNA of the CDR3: TGTGCCAGCAGCAGACAGGCTGGGACAGATACGCAGTATTTT.

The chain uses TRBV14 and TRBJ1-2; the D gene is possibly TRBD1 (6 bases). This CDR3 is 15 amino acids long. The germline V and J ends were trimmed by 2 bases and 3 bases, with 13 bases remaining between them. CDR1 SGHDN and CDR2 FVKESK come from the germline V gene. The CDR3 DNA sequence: TGTGCCAGCAGCCAACAACTCGCAGGGGACTATGGCTACACCTTC. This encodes CASSQQLAGDYGYTF.

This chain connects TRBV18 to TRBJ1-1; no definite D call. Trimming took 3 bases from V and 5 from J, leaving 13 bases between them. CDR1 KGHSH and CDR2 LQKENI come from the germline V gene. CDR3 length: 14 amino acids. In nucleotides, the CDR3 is TGTGCCAGCTCACCGGCGGGTCGGGAGACTGAAGCTTTCTTT. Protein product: CASSPAGRETEAFF.

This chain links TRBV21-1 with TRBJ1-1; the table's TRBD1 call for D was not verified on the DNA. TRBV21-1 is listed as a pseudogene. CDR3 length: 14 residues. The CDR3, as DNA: TGTGCCAGCAGCAATCGGAACAGGAACACTGAAGCTTTCTTT. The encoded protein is CASSNRNRNTEAFF.

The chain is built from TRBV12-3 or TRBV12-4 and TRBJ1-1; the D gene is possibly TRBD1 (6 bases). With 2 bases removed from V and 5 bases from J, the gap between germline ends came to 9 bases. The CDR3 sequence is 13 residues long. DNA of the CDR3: TGTGCCAGCAGTTTAACAGGGTGGACTGAAGCTTTCTTT. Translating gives CASSLTGWTEAFF.

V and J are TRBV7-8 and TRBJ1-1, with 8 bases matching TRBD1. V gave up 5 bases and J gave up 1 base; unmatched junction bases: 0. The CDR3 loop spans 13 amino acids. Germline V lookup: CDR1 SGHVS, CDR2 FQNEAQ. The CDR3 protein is CASSGQGNTEAFF. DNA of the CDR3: TGTGCCAGCAGCGGACAGGGGAACACTGAAGCTTTCTTT. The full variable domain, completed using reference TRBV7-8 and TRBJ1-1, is GAGVSQSPRYKVAKRGQDVALRCDPISGHVSLFWYQQALGQGPEFLTYFQNEAQLDKSGLPSDRFFAERPEGSVSTLKIQRTQQEDSAVYLCASSGQGNTEAFFGQGTRLTVV.

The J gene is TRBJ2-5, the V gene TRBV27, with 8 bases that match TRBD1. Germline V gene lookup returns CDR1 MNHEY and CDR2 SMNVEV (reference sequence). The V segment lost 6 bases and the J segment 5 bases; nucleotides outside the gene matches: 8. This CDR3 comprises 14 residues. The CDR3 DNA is TGTGCCAGCAGAACGCAGGGGGCGGGGGAGACCCAGTACTTC. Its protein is CASRTQGAGETQYF.

DNA of the CDR3: TGTGCCAGCAGCCAAGAAGGAAGGGGCAGTTCACCCCTCCACTTT. Translated, it gives CASSQEGRGSSPLHF. The genes are TRBV3-1 (or the pseudogene TRBV3-2) and TRBJ1-6; D may be TRBD1 (5 bases). V lost 0 bases to trimming and J lost 9 bases, with 12 bases between them. Germline V gives CDR1 LGHDT, CDR2 YNNKEL (reference sequence). The CDR3 extends over 15 amino acids.

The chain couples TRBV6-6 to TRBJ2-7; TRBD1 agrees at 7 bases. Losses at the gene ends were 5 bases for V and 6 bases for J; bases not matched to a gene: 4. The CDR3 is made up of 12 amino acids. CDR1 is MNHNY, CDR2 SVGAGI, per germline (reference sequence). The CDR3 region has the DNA TGTGCCAGCAGTAATACAGGGGCCGAGCAGTACTTC. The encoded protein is CASSNTGAEQYF.

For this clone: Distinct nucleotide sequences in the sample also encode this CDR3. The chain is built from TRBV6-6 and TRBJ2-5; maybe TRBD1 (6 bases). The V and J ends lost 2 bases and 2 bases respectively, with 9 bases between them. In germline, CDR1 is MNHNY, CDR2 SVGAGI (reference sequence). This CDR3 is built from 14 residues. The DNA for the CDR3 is TGTGCCAGCAGTTACGGACAGTCTCAAGAGACCCAGTACTTC. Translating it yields CASSYGQSQETQYF.

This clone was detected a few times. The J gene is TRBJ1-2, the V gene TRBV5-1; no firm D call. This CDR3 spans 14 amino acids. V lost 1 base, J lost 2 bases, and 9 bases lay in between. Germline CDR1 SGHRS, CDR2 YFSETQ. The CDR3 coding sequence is TGCGCCAGCAGCTTGACCCCGGGAAACTATGGCTACACCTTC. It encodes CASSLTPGNYGYTF.

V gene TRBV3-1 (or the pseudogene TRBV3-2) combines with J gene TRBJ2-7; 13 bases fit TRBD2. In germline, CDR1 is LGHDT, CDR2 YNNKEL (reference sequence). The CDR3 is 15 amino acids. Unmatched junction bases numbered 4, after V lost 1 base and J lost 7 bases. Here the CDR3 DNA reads TGTGCCAGCAGCCAAGGGACTAGCGGGGGAGGTGAGCAGTACTTC. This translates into CASSQGTSGGGEQYF.

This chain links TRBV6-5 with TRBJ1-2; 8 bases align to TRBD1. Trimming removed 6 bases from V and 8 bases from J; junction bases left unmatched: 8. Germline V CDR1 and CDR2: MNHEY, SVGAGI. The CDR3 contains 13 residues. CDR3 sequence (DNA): TGTGCCAGCAGGGGAAGCAGGGGGCGAGGCTACACCTTC. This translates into CASRGSRGRGYTF.

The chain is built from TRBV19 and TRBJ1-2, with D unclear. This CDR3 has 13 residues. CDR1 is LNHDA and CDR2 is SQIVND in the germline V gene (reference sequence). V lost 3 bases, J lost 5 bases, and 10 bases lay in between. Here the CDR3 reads CASSIEVGYGYTF. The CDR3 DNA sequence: TGTGCCAGTAGTATTGAGGTTGGGTATGGCTACACCTTC.

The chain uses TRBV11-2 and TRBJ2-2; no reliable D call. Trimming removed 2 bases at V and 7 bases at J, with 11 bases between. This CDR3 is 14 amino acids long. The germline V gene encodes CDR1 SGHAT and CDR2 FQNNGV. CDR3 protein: CASSLMISGGELFF. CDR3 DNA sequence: TGTGCCAGCAGCTTAATGATTTCGGGCGGGGAGCTGTTTTTT.

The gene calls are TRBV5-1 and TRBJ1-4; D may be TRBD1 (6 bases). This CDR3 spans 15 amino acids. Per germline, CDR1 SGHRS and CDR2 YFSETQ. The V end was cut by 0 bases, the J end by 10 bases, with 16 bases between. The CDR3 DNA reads TGCGCCAGCAGCTTGGATTTGGGGGGGCAAGCAAAACTGTTTTTT. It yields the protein CASSLDLGGQAKLFF.

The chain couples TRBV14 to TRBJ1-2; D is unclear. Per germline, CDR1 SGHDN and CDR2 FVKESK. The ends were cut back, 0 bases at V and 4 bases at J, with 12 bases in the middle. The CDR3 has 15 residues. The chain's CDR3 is CASSQDRRASYGYTF. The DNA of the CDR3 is TGTGCCAGCAGCCAAGATCGGAGGGCCTCCTATGGCTACACCTTC. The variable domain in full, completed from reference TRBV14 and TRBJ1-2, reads EAGVTQFPSHSVIEKGQTVTLRCDPISGHDNLYWYRRVMGKEIKFLLHFVKESKQDESGMPNNRFLAERTGGTYSTLKVQPAELEDSGVYFCASSQDRRASYGYTFGSGTRLTVV.

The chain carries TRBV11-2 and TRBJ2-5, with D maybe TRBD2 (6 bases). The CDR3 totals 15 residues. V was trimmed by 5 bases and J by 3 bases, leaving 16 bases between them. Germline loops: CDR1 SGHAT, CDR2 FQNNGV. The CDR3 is CASSPPGGREETQYF. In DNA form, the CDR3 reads TGTGCCAGCAGCCCCCCCGGGGGAAGGGAAGAGACCCAGTACTTC.

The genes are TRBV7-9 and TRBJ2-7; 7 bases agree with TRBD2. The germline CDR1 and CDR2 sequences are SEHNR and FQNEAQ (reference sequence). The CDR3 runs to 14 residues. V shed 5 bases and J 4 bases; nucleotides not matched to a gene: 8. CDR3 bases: TGTGCCAGCAGCAACCTAGCGGTGCTTTACGAGCAGTACTTC. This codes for CASSNLAVLYEQYF.